This T cell receptor beta chain was recorded in a study of control samples from healthy donors and cancer patients. The CDR3 totals 12 residues. The V and J ends lost 3 bases and 1 base respectively, with 0 bases between them. Germline values: CDR1 MDHEN, CDR2 SYDVKM. The data were produced by immunoSEQ multiplex PCR, yet TCRdb's version contains in-frame clones alone and is incomplete. The sample includes roughly 120,000 clones, approximately 94% seen only once; the top ten take less than 4%. To note about this clone: Different DNA sequences within this sample yield the same CDR3.

This sequence originates from a man aged 25-45 years in good health. Sequenced sample: blood. The V gene is TRBV28, the J gene TRBJ2-2; no clear D. The CDR3 reads CASSLNTGELFF. CDR3 DNA sequence: TGTGCCAGCAGTTTGAACACCGGGGAGCTGTTTTTT.